Each of the 18 T cell receptor beta chains below was sequenced from the same sample in a study of T cell clonotyping in hematopoietic cell transplantation. Method: immunoSEQ multiplex PCR; TCRdb's copy keeps in-frame clones and lacks some. The data show some 40,000 clones, about 85% seen once. Time point noted: recipient sample about 28 days before transplant, after cytoreduction. The sample here was peripheral blood mononuclear cells, taken before stem cell transplant. These receptors came from a man aged 60-69 years with acute myeloid leukemia. Some clones in this sample may be carry-over from other donors' samples.

The rearrangement uses TRBV7-9 and TRBJ1-4, with a weak D call TRBD1 (5 bases). The V gene's germline CDR1 is SEHNR and CDR2 FQNEAQ (reference sequence). Trimming removed 5 bases from V and 5 bases from J, with 12 bases in between. The CDR3 loop spans 14 amino acids. The CDR3 loop reads CASSLATENEKLFF. The CDR3 DNA reads as TGTGCCAGCAGCCTTGCGACAGAAAATGAAAAACTGTTTTTT. Full variable domain (missing parts from reference TRBV7-9 and TRBJ1-4): DTGVSQNPRHKITKRGQNVTFRCDPISEHNRLYWYRQTLGQGPEFLTYFQNEAQLEKSRLLSDRFSAERPKGSFSTLEIQRTEQGDSAMYLCASSLATENEKLFFGSGTQLSVL.

This chain joins TRBV5-1 and TRBJ2-7; no clear D. V gave up 2 bases and J gave up 7 bases, with 19 bases separating them. The CDR3 is 15 residues long. Germline V lookup: CDR1 SGHRS, CDR2 YFSETQ. The CDR3 region has the DNA TGCGCCAGCAGCTTTGCACAGACCCGTCGGAGTGAGCAGTACTTC. The encoded protein is CASSFAQTRRSEQYF.

CDR3 loop: CASSLSGGLDQPQHF. The CDR3 DNA follows: TGTGCCAGCAGTTTATCCGGGGGCCTTGATCAGCCCCAGCATTTT. The gene calls are TRBV27 and TRBJ1-5, with D maybe TRBD1 (6 bases). V was clipped by 0 bases and J by 5 bases, with 11 bases between them. Germline values: CDR1 MNHEY, CDR2 SMNVEV (reference sequence). CDR3 size: 15 residues.

The genes are TRBV28 and TRBJ1-5, with 11 bases that match TRBD1. CDR1 MDHEN and CDR2 SYDVKM come from the germline V gene. V shed 1 base, J shed 6 bases, and the junction held 8 bases outside the gene matches. CDR3 length: 17 residues. CDR3 protein: CASSLFRGQGEGQPQHF. The DNA for the CDR3 is TGTGCCAGCAGTTTATTTAGGGGACAGGGGGAAGGTCAGCCCCAGCATTTT.

The CDR3 DNA reads as TGTGCCAGCAGCTCAAGGACAGGGGGCGCAGATACGCAGTATTTT. This sequence encodes CASSSRTGGADTQYF. The V gene is TRBV9, the J gene TRBJ2-3; 11 nucleotides align to TRBD1. The germline gives CDR1 SGDLS, CDR2 YYNGEE. V lost 4 bases, J lost 4 bases, and 5 bases stayed unmatched. The CDR3 is 15 residues long. The complete variable domain, with remaining parts taken from reference TRBV9 and TRBJ2-3, reads DSGVTQTPKHLITATGQRVTLRCSPRSGDLSVYWYQQSLDQGLQFLIQYYNGEERAKGNILERFSAQQFPDLHSELNLSSLELGDSALYFCASSSRTGGADTQYFGPGTRLTVL.

The chain recombines TRBV6-5 with TRBJ1-2; weak D call: TRBD1 (6 bases). The germline V and J ends were trimmed by 4 bases and 2 bases, with 8 bases remaining between them. This CDR3 region has 13 residues. CDR1 and CDR2 (germline): MNHEY, SVGAGI. CDR3 in DNA: TGTGCCAGCAGTTTACAGGGAAACTATGGCTACACCTTC. This sequence encodes CASSLQGNYGYTF.

This chain links TRBV28 with TRBJ1-1; D gene uncertain. Trimming stripped 7 bases from V and 4 bases from J, with 7 bases between. This CDR3 is 11 amino acids long. The germline V gene has CDR1 MDHEN and CDR2 SYDVKM. The CDR3 protein is CASIDITEAFF. The CDR3 DNA follows: TGTGCCAGCATTGATATCACTGAAGCTTTCTTT.

The rearrangement uses TRBV27 and TRBJ2-7; D remains unclear. Looked up from germline, CDR1 is MNHEY and CDR2 is SMNVEV (reference sequence). The V gene lost 0 bases and the J gene lost 4 bases, with 13 bases spanning the gap. CDR3 size: 15 residues. Written as DNA, the CDR3 is TGTGCCAGCAGTTTATCAGCAGGTACTGTGTACGAGCAGTACTTC. Translation gives CASSLSAGTVYEQYF.

This clone appeared a single time. This chain joins TRBV28 and TRBJ2-7; TRBD2 is a possible D gene (5 bases). The CDR3 sequence is 13 residues long. Germline-derived CDR1 and CDR2 are MDHEN and SYDVKM. The V gene lost 9 bases and the J gene lost 2 bases, with 14 bases spanning the gap. In nucleotides, the CDR3 is TGTGCCAGTAAGGAGGCAGCGCCCTACGAGCAGTACTTC. This encodes CASKEAAPYEQYF.

J is TRBJ2-1 and V is TRBV10-3, with unresolved D. The CDR3 length is 15 residues. V was pared by 5 bases and J by 4 bases, with 15 bases between. Germline loops: CDR1 ENHRY, CDR2 SYGVKD. The CDR3 here is CAISKTELGYNEQFF. DNA of the CDR3: TGTGCCATCAGTAAAACAGAATTAGGATACAATGAGCAGTTCTTC.

The chain joins TRBV28 to TRBJ1-1; 7 positions agree with TRBD1. The CDR3 totals 13 residues. CDR1 is MDHEN, CDR2 SYDVKM, per germline. V shed 11 bases and J 0 bases; nucleotides not matched to a gene: 6. The CDR3 DNA is TGTGCCTCCGGGACAGCCCTGAACACTGAAGCTTTCTTT. The encoded protein is CASGTALNTEAFF.

V gene TRBV7-2 combines with J gene TRBJ2-1; D perhaps matches TRBD2 (7 bases). This CDR3 is 16 amino acids long. The germline V gene has CDR1 SGHTA and CDR2 FQGNSA. The V and J ends lost 5 bases and 6 bases respectively, with 20 bases between them. The CDR3 is CASSPRGGGSVNEQFF. CDR3 sequence (DNA): TGTGCCAGCAGCCCCAGGGGCGGGGGTTCGGTCAATGAGCAGTTCTTC.

V gene TRBV12-5 combines with J gene TRBJ1-3; TRBD1 matches 9 bases. Per germline, CDR1 LGHNT and CDR2 FRNRAP. The CDR3 runs 16 residues. V dropped 1 base and J dropped 4; count of bases not matched to a gene: 5. For the CDR3, the DNA is TGTGCTAGTGGTTTGGCAACAGGGGGCGAAGGAAACACCATATATTTT. The encoded protein is CASGLATGGEGNTIYF. The full variable domain, with the rest looked up from reference TRBV12-5 and TRBJ1-3, is DARVTQTPRHKVTEMGQEVTMRCQPILGHNTVFWYRQTMMQGLELLAYFRNRAPLDDSGMPKDRFSAEMPDATLATLKIQPSEPRDSAVYFCASGLATGGEGNTIYFGEGSWLTVV.

The rearrangement joins TRBV28 to TRBJ1-1, with TRBD1 matching over 9 bases. CDR1 is MDHEN, CDR2 SYDVKM, per germline. This CDR3 has 16 residues. The V gene end was trimmed by 6 bases and the J gene end by 2 bases; junction bases not matched to a gene: 10. The CDR3 spells CASRRHRGLTNTEAFF. CDR3 coding DNA: TGTGCCAGCAGGCGCCACAGGGGGCTAACAAACACTGAAGCTTTCTTT.

The gene calls are TRBV5-1 and TRBJ1-6; D gene unclear. The CDR3 spans 15 residues. V was shortened by 4 bases and J by 7 bases, with 15 bases between the two germline ends. CDR1 is SGHRS, CDR2 YFSETQ, per germline. The CDR3 loop reads CASSLGAENNSPLHF. Here the CDR3 DNA reads TGCGCCAGCAGCCTGGGTGCCGAGAACAATTCACCCCTCCACTTT.

V gene TRBV14 combines with J gene TRBJ2-7; tentative D call: TRBD1 (5 bases). Germline V gene data show CDR1 as SGHDN and CDR2 as FVKESK. The V and J ends lost 0 bases and 12 bases respectively, with 15 bases between them. There are 13 residues in the CDR3. The CDR3 DNA is TGTGCCAGCAGCCAAGAATCCGGCAGGGCTATGTACTTC. Encoded protein: CASSQESGRAMYF.

This clone was seen only a few times. V gene TRBV5-1 combines with J gene TRBJ1-2; no definite D call. Germline CDR1 SGHRS, CDR2 YFSETQ. The ends were cut back, 2 bases at V and 3 bases at J, with 8 bases in the middle. The CDR3 runs to 13 residues. The CDR3 region is CASSLVTDYGYTF. The DNA of the CDR3 is TGCGCCAGCAGCTTAGTAACGGACTATGGCTACACCTTC.

This chain links TRBV5-1 with TRBJ1-5; no clear D. Looked up from germline, CDR1 is SGHRS and CDR2 is YFSETQ. The V end was cut by 0 bases, the J end by 3 bases, with 7 bases between. The CDR3 consists of 14 residues. The CDR3 DNA reads TGCGCCAGCAGCTTGGATGGGTCCAATCAGCCCCAGCATTTT. Its translation: CASSLDGSNQPQHF.